These 2 T cell receptor beta chains share one sample of origin, sequenced in a study of T cells in Graves' hyperthyroidism and ophthalmopathy. TCR beta CDR3 sequences were amplified from RNA transcripts. TCR CDR3 regions were first amplified by RT-PCR with HTBI primers. Each CDR3 protein gets one entry after TCRdb re-called the multiplex PCR reads with MiXCR. The sample has some 530,000 distinct CDR3 sequences; around a fifth are singletons. Source material: blood. These receptors came from a woman aged 70 to 79 with Graves' ophthalmopathy.

This clonotype has just a few counts. The V call is TRBV3-1, the J call TRBJ1-6; the D gene is possibly TRBD1 (5 bases). This CDR3 has 15 residues. Trimming shortened V by 2 bases and J by 7 bases, and 12 bases separated the two germline ends. The germline V gene has CDR1 LGHDT and CDR2 YNNKEL (reference sequence). The CDR3 DNA reads TGTGCCAGCAGCCAATCCCCGGGGCTCAATTCACCCCTCCACTTT. Its protein is CASSQSPGLNSPLHF.

This clonotype was seen at least ten times. The V call is TRBV7-2, the J call TRBJ2-3; D not resolved. CDR1 is SGHTA and CDR2 is FQGNSA in the germline V gene. CDR3 length: 16 amino acids. V shed 5 bases and J shed 2 bases, with 17 bases lying between them. The CDR3 DNA reads TGTGCCAGCAGCCCTGACTCTGCGGTTAACACAGATACGCAGTATTTT. Amino acid sequence: CASSPDSAVNTDTQYF.